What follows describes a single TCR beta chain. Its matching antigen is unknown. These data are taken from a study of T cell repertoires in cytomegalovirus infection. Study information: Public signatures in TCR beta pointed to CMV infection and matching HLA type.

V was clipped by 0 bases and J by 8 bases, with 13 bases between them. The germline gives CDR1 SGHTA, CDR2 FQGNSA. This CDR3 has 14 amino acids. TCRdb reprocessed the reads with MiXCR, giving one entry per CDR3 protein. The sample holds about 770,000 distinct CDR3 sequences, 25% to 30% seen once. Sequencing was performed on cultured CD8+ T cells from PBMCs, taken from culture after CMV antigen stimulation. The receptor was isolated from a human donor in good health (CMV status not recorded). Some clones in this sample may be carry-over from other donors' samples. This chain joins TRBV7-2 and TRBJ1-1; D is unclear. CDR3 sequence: CASSLAGGSLEAFF. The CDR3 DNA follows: TGTGCCAGCAGCTTAGCGGGCGGGTCACTGGAAGCTTTCTTT. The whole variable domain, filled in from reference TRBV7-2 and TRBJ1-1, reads GAGVSQSPSNKVTEKGKDVELRCDPISGHTALYWYRQSLGQGLEFLIYFQGNSAPDKSGLPSDRFSAERTGGSVSTLTIQRTQQEDSAVYLCASSLAGGSLEAFFGQGTRLTVV.